These T cell receptor beta chains were read from a single sample in a study of T cell repertoires in cytomegalovirus infection. TCRdb redid the calling of the reads with MiXCR, one entry per CDR3 protein. This table holds hundreds of thousands of distinct CDR3 sequences, approximately 31% found once. For these TCRs, the target antigens are not known. The sequences come from cultured CD8+ T cells from PBMCs, collected from culture after CMV antigen stimulation. These receptors were obtained from a human donor in good health (CMV status not recorded). Some clones in this sample may be carry-over from other donors' samples. Both conserved end residues are part of each CDR3. Each record gives: clone size, D gene, V gene, J gene, CDR3 protein, CDR3 DNA. A D gene is named only where the DNA matches it firmly. Size is omitted from some rows. Given values are once, few, many or a class for expanded clones.

clone_size: once; d_call: .; v_call: TRBV6-5; j_call: TRBJ2-3; cdr3_aa: CASREEVVDTQYF; cdr3_nt: TGTGCCAGCAGGGAGGAGGTCGTGGATACGCAGTATTTT
clone_size: few; d_call: TRBD1; v_call: TRBV4-2; j_call: TRBJ2-7; cdr3_aa: CASSQDRGRSNEQYF; cdr3_nt: TGTGCCAGCAGCCAGGACAGGGGGCGTTCGAACGAGCAGTACTTC
clone_size: .; d_call: .; v_call: TRBV4-1; j_call: TRBJ2-3; cdr3_aa: CASSQDTHSTDTQYF; cdr3_nt: TGCGCCAGCAGCCAAGATACCCATAGCACAGATACGCAGTATTTT
clone_size: .; d_call: .; v_call: TRBV6-5; j_call: TRBJ2-2; cdr3_aa: CASSYSVNAPLKDNTGELFF; cdr3_nt: TGTGCCAGCAGTTACTCGGTGAACGCCCCCCTAAAGGATAACACTGGGGAGCTGTTTTTT
clone_size: .; d_call: TRBD2; v_call: TRBV7-6; j_call: TRBJ2-2; cdr3_aa: CVSSREKRGTPRGLFF; cdr3_nt: TGTGTCAGCAGCCGGGAGAAGCGGGGGACACCCAGGGGGCTGTTTTTT
clone_size: few; d_call: TRBD1; v_call: TRBV28; j_call: TRBJ1-1; cdr3_aa: CASSFGTVSVEAFF; cdr3_nt: TGTGCCAGCAGTTTTGGGACAGTCTCCGTTGAAGCTTTCTTT
clone_size: .; d_call: .; v_call: TRBV28; j_call: TRBJ1-1; cdr3_aa: CASSPGRANTEAFF; cdr3_nt: TGTGCCAGCAGTCCTGGTCGGGCGAACACTGAAGCTTTCTTT
clone_size: many; d_call: TRBD1; v_call: TRBV4-1; j_call: TRBJ1-2; cdr3_aa: CASSQEQGQALGYGYTF; cdr3_nt: TGCGCCAGCAGCCAAGAACAGGGACAGGCCCTGGGTTATGGCTACACCTTC
clone_size: few; d_call: TRBD1; v_call: TRBV27; j_call: TRBJ1-2; cdr3_aa: CASTSGTGRGYGYTF; cdr3_nt: TGTGCCAGCACCTCCGGGACAGGGCGTGGTTATGGCTACACCTTC
clone_size: .; d_call: TRBD1; v_call: TRBV12-3/TRBV12-4; j_call: TRBJ1-2; cdr3_aa: CANSFGHSRGTGGYTF; cdr3_nt: TGTGCCAACAGTTTTGGTCACAGCAGGGGGACTGGTGGCTACACCTTC
clone_size: many; d_call: .; v_call: TRBV6-1; j_call: TRBJ2-7; cdr3_aa: CASSEFLGRTTYEQYF; cdr3_nt: TGTGCCAGCAGTGAATTTCTCGGACGGACCACCTACGAGCAGTACTTC
clone_size: .; d_call: .; v_call: TRBV5-6; j_call: TRBJ2-1; cdr3_aa: CASSLLSFEQFF; cdr3_nt: TGTGCCAGCAGCTTGTTGAGTTTTGAGCAGTTCTTC
clone_size: few; d_call: TRBD1; v_call: TRBV10-3; j_call: TRBJ2-1; cdr3_aa: CAIKGQGEDEQFF; cdr3_nt: TGTGCCATCAAAGGACAGGGGGAAGATGAGCAGTTCTTC
clone_size: .; d_call: .; v_call: TRBV19; j_call: TRBJ1-2; cdr3_aa: CATWREPGKHGYTF; cdr3_nt: TGTGCCACCTGGAGGGAGCCAGGGAAACATGGCTACACCTTC
clone_size: few; d_call: .; v_call: TRBV7-2; j_call: TRBJ2-7; cdr3_aa: CASSLVGSYSYEQYF; cdr3_nt: TGTGCCAGCAGCTTAGTGGGCAGTTATTCCTACGAGCAGTACTTC
clone_size: few; d_call: TRBD1; v_call: TRBV2; j_call: TRBJ1-4; cdr3_aa: CASRDRGNEKLFF; cdr3_nt: TGTGCCAGCAGAGACAGGGGAAATGAAAAACTGTTTTTT
clone_size: .; d_call: .; v_call: TRBV6-2/TRBV6-3; j_call: TRBJ1-5; cdr3_aa: CASSYGGVGRPQHF; cdr3_nt: TGTGCCAGCAGTTACGGGGGGGTGGGTAGGCCCCAGCATTTT
clone_size: few; d_call: .; v_call: TRBV6-1; j_call: TRBJ2-7; cdr3_aa: CASSSTLDTSSYEQYF; cdr3_nt: TGTGCCAGCAGTTCAACCTTGGACACTTCCTCCTACGAGCAGTACTTC
clone_size: .; d_call: .; v_call: TRBV2; j_call: TRBJ1-2; cdr3_aa: CASIRTDYGYTF; cdr3_nt: TGTGCCAGCATCCGGACAGACTATGGCTACACCTTC
clone_size: few; d_call: TRBD2; v_call: TRBV6-5; j_call: TRBJ2-5; cdr3_aa: CASSYSPLAGDVQETQYF; cdr3_nt: TGTGCCAGCAGTTACTCTCCCTTGGCGGGGGACGTTCAAGAGACCCAGTACTTC
clone_size: .; d_call: .; v_call: TRBV9; j_call: TRBJ2-1; cdr3_aa: CASSVESPESISYNEQFF; cdr3_nt: TGTGCCAGCAGCGTAGAGTCCCCAGAATCTATTTCCTACAATGAGCAGTTCTTC
clone_size: many; d_call: .; v_call: TRBV7-2; j_call: TRBJ1-1; cdr3_aa: CASSLDPGWNTEAFF; cdr3_nt: TGTGCCAGCAGCTTAGATCCAGGTTGGAACACTGAAGCTTTCTTT
clone_size: few; d_call: .; v_call: TRBV27; j_call: TRBJ1-6; cdr3_aa: CASSSIQTGGNSPLHF; cdr3_nt: TGTGCCAGCAGTTCAATTCAGACAGGCGGAAATTCACCCCTCCACTTT
clone_size: .; d_call: TRBD2; v_call: TRBV6-5; j_call: TRBJ2-2; cdr3_aa: CASSRTSGGSGTGELFF; cdr3_nt: TGTGCCAGCAGCCGGACTAGCGGGGGCTCGGGAACCGGGGAGCTGTTTTTT
clone_size: few; d_call: .; v_call: TRBV4-3; j_call: TRBJ2-1; cdr3_aa: CASSTNRERNNEQFF; cdr3_nt: TGCGCCAGCAGCACTAACAGGGAAAGGAACAATGAGCAGTTCTTC
clone_size: .; d_call: TRBD1; v_call: TRBV12-3/TRBV12-4; j_call: TRBJ2-1; cdr3_aa: CASSPSRDRAHNEQFF; cdr3_nt: TGTGCCAGCAGTCCCTCCCGGGACAGGGCCCACAATGAGCAGTTCTTC
clone_size: .; d_call: TRBD1; v_call: TRBV5-4; j_call: TRBJ2-5; cdr3_aa: CASSWGQGEETQYF; cdr3_nt: TGTGCCAGCAGCTGGGGACAGGGCGAAGAGACCCAGTACTTC
clone_size: few; d_call: .; v_call: TRBV7-9; j_call: TRBJ2-3; cdr3_aa: CASSSPEGWEAGKADTQYF; cdr3_nt: TGTGCCAGCAGCTCCCCCGAAGGATGGGAGGCGGGGAAGGCAGATACGCAGTATTTT
clone_size: few; d_call: TRBD2; v_call: TRBV6-1; j_call: TRBJ2-3; cdr3_aa: CASILVGGAADTQYF; cdr3_nt: TGTGCCAGCATCCTTGTCGGGGGGGCCGCAGATACGCAGTATTTT
clone_size: .; d_call: TRBD1; v_call: TRBV12-3/TRBV12-4; j_call: TRBJ2-3; cdr3_aa: CASSFTPGQGRRDTQYF; cdr3_nt: TGTGCCAGCAGCTTTACCCCGGGACAGGGGAGGAGAGATACGCAGTATTTT
clone_size: .; d_call: TRBD2; v_call: TRBV6-6; j_call: TRBJ2-3; cdr3_aa: CASSPYIAGGPTDTQYF; cdr3_nt: TGTGCCAGCAGTCCGTATATAGCGGGGGGGCCCACAGATACGCAGTATTTT
clone_size: few; d_call: .; v_call: TRBV12-3/TRBV12-4; j_call: TRBJ2-7; cdr3_aa: CASSSPNWDEQYF; cdr3_nt: TGTGCCAGCAGCTCGCCCAATTGGGACGAGCAGTACTTC
clone_size: many; d_call: TRBD2; v_call: TRBV7-8; j_call: TRBJ2-1; cdr3_aa: CASSSWGGNNEQFF; cdr3_nt: TGTGCCAGCAGCTCCTGGGGGGGAAACAATGAGCAGTTCTTC
clone_size: few; d_call: .; v_call: TRBV12-3/TRBV12-4; j_call: TRBJ2-2; cdr3_aa: CASSLPGGAEKLFF; cdr3_nt: TGTGCCAGCAGTCTTCCCGGCGGGGCCGAGAAGCTGTTTTTT
clone_size: .; d_call: TRBD1; v_call: TRBV15; j_call: TRBJ2-5; cdr3_aa: CATSTTGGEYNQETQYF; cdr3_nt: TGTGCCACCAGCACGACAGGGGGCGAATACAACCAAGAGACCCAGTACTTC
clone_size: .; d_call: .; v_call: TRBV2; j_call: TRBJ2-2; cdr3_aa: CASSNPGELFF; cdr3_nt: TGTGCCAGCAGCAATCCCGGGGAGCTGTTTTTT
clone_size: many; d_call: .; v_call: TRBV12-3/TRBV12-4; j_call: TRBJ1-1; cdr3_aa: CASSLGTGGNTEAFF; cdr3_nt: TGTGCCAGCAGTTTGGGGACCGGTGGGAACACTGAAGCTTTCTTT
clone_size: few; d_call: .; v_call: TRBV4-3; j_call: TRBJ2-3; cdr3_aa: CASSQERDTQYF; cdr3_nt: TGCGCCAGCAGCCAGGAGAGGGATACGCAGTATTTT
clone_size: .; d_call: TRBD1; v_call: TRBV7-6; j_call: TRBJ1-1; cdr3_aa: CASSSLGQWGQKNTEAFF; cdr3_nt: TGTGCCAGCAGCTCCCTTGGACAGTGGGGACAGAAGAACACTGAAGCTTTCTTT
clone_size: many; d_call: TRBD2; v_call: TRBV7-6; j_call: TRBJ2-7; cdr3_aa: CASSLSSGGIEQYF; cdr3_nt: TGTGCCAGCAGCCTTTCTAGCGGGGGGATCGAGCAGTACTTC
clone_size: many; d_call: TRBD2; v_call: TRBV7-2; j_call: TRBJ2-5; cdr3_aa: CASSSSGGRGRVGETQYF; cdr3_nt: TGTGCCAGCAGCTCTAGCGGGGGCCGAGGTAGAGTTGGAGAGACCCAGTACTTC
clone_size: few; d_call: .; v_call: TRBV7-3; j_call: TRBJ2-2; cdr3_aa: CASSSHSTGELFF; cdr3_nt: TGTGCCAGCAGCTCTCATTCCACCGGGGAGCTGTTTTTT
clone_size: .; d_call: .; v_call: TRBV24-1; j_call: TRBJ2-5; cdr3_aa: CATSDLEQGQETQYF; cdr3_nt: TGTGCCACCAGTGATTTGGAGCAGGGGCAAGAGACCCAGTACTTC
clone_size: .; d_call: .; v_call: TRBV5-4; j_call: TRBJ2-2; cdr3_aa: CASSLNAGMNTGELFF; cdr3_nt: TGTGCCAGCAGCTTGAATGCCGGGATGAACACCGGGGAGCTGTTTTTT
clone_size: .; d_call: .; v_call: TRBV28; j_call: TRBJ1-1; cdr3_aa: CASRTLGRSEAFF; cdr3_nt: TGTGCCAGCAGGACCTTAGGGAGATCTGAAGCTTTCTTT
clone_size: .; d_call: .; v_call: TRBV27; j_call: TRBJ2-3; cdr3_aa: CASSLRLTYTDTQYF; cdr3_nt: TGTGCCAGCAGTTTACGATTAACTTACACAGATACGCAGTATTTT
clone_size: .; d_call: TRBD2; v_call: TRBV27; j_call: TRBJ2-1; cdr3_aa: CASTLNGLAGTSYNEQFF; cdr3_nt: TGTGCCAGCACCCTCAACGGACTAGCGGGGACCTCCTACAATGAGCAGTTCTTC
clone_size: few; d_call: TRBD2; v_call: TRBV4-1; j_call: TRBJ2-3; cdr3_aa: CASSQVVAGGLTDTQYF; cdr3_nt: TGCGCCAGCAGCCAAGTTGTAGCGGGGGGGCTGACAGATACGCAGTATTTT
clone_size: .; d_call: TRBD1; v_call: TRBV7-2; j_call: TRBJ1-3; cdr3_aa: CASSFGDRPELGNTIYF; cdr3_nt: TGTGCCAGCAGCTTCGGGGACAGACCAGAACTTGGAAACACCATATATTTT
clone_size: many; d_call: .; v_call: TRBV7-6; j_call: TRBJ2-4; cdr3_aa: CASSSTNPLRAKNIQYF; cdr3_nt: TGTGCCAGCAGCTCTACTAACCCCCTGAGGGCCAAAAACATTCAGTACTTC
clone_size: .; d_call: .; v_call: TRBV7-6; j_call: TRBJ2-7; cdr3_aa: CASSLGPASYEQYF; cdr3_nt: TGTGCTAGCAGCTTGGGACCCGCCTCCTACGAGCAGTACTTC
clone_size: .; d_call: .; v_call: TRBV6-5; j_call: TRBJ2-4; cdr3_aa: CASFGVQLASGNIQYF; cdr3_nt: TGTGCCAGCTTTGGGGTACAGCTGGCGAGTGGAAACATTCAGTACTTC
clone_size: few; d_call: .; v_call: TRBV7-9; j_call: TRBJ1-1; cdr3_aa: CASSPPGRTNTEAFF; cdr3_nt: TGTGCCAGCAGCCCACCGGGACGTACGAACACTGAAGCTTTCTTT
clone_size: few; d_call: .; v_call: TRBV7-9; j_call: TRBJ1-2; cdr3_aa: CASVAGTDNYGYTF; cdr3_nt: TGTGCCAGCGTCGCCGGGACCGACAACTATGGCTACACCTTC